The text below deals with one T cell receptor (beta chain). The antigen is undetermined. This specimen belongs to a study of shared clonotypes between healthy human individuals. Study conclusions and caveats: Across a handful of donors, naive CD4 shared 4.5% to 6%, naive CD8 around 4%, memory CD4 over 2%, memory CD8 about 0.4%.

Donors comprised healthy HIV-negative adults lacking recent acute infections or vaccinations. V lost 1 base and J lost 2, with 2 bases in between. The CDR3 length is 12 residues. Germline V gives CDR1 MDHEN, CDR2 SYDVKM. This was a deep-level run. Genomic DNA belonging to each subset was distributed in equal measure over several immunoSEQ plates. Profiling relied on immunoSEQ multiplex PCR, and the TCRdb table lists in-frame clones only, not all of them. The table lists some 1.5 million clones, 98% of them singletons. The sample was naive CD4+ T cells sorted from blood. Described subset: CD45RA+ positively selected. The TCR comes from a man younger than 40 in good health. The chain links TRBV28 to TRBJ1-1, with D unclear. The CDR3 sequence: CASSLFNTEAFF. The CDR3 region has the DNA TGTGCCAGCAGTTTATTTAACACTGAAGCTTTCTTT.